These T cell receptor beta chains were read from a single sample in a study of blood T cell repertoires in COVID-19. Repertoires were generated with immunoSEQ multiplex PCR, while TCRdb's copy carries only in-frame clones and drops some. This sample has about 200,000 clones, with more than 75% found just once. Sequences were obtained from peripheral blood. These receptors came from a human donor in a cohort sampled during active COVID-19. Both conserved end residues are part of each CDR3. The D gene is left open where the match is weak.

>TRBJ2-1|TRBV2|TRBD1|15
CASRDTGTGANEQFF
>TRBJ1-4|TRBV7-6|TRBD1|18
CASSLESGRGRKGEKLFF
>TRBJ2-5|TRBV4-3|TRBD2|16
CASSPSPAGGFETQYF
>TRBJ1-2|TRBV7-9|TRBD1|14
CASSTEGQNYGYTF
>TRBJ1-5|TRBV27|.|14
CASTGGWFNQPQHF
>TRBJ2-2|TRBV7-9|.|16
CASSLWAATSTGELFF
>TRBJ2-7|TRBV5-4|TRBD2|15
CASSLGASGPYEQYF
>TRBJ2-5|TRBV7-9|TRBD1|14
CASSGWDSKETQYF
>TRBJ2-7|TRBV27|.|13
CASSGGFAGEQYF
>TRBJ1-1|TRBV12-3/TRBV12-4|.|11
CASSYRLEAFF
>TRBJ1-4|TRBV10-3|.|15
CAISGLQGPGEKLFF
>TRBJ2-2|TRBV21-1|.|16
CASSKGAGKDTGELFF
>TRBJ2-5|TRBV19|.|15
CASSRFGSVQETQYF
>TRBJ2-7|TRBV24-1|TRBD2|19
CATSDLLWIASGTKYEQYF
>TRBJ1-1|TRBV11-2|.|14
CASSLEPGVSKAFF
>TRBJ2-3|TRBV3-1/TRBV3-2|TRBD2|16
CASSQEGTILGDTQYF
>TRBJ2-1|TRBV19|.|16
CASSIQRGQGWDEQFF
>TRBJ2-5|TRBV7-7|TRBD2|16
CASSRLGQAGDETQYF
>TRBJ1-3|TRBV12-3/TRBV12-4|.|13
CASSSPSRNTIYF
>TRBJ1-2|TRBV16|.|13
CASSRQGGDGYTF
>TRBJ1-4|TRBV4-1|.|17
CASSQVGRVEPNEKLFF
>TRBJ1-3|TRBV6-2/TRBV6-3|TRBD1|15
CASSLRQGSGNTIYF
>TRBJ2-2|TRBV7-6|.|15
CASSSGVSSTGELFF
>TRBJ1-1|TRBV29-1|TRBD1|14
CSVSTGTAGTEAFF
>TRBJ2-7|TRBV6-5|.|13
CASSRGADGEQYF
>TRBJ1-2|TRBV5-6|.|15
CASSLGLGRSYGYTF
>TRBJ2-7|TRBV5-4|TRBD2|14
CASSSLAGDGEQYF
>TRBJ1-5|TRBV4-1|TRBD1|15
CASSDGQGRGQPQHF
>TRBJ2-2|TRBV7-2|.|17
CASSLEGDFRDTGELFF
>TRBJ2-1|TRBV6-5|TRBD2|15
CASSKLAVLYNEQFF
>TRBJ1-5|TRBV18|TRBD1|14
CASSPQGAGQPQHF
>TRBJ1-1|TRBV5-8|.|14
CASSLGRGNTEAFF
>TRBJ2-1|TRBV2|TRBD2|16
CASSWGTSGRAGEQFF
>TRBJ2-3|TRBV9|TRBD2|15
CASSPIAGSTDTQYF
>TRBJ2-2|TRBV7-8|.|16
CASSLVSGHLTGELFF
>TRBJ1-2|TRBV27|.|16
CASSLSPLWQGDGYTF